This T cell receptor beta chain was documented in a study of T cells in Graves' hyperthyroidism and ophthalmopathy. Study results and limitations: The majority of expanded thyroid clonotypes above 0.001 also appeared in blood. Separation of ophthalmopathy from stable hyperthyroidism was achieved by a 13 V-J model.

Amplified TCR beta CDR3 regions came from RNA transcripts. A first-round RT-PCR of the TCR CDR3 used the HTBI primer set. TCRdb itself ran the multiplex PCR reads through MiXCR, one entry per CDR3 protein. The sample has 300,000 or so distinct CDR3 sequences, 15% to 20% seen once; the top ten hold approximately 35%. Germline CDR1 reads MDHEN; CDR2 reads SYDVKM. The length of the CDR3 is 15 residues. The V gene end was trimmed by 4 bases and the J gene end by 4 bases; junction bases not matched to a gene: 8. 10 ml of fresh peripheral blood supplied the PBMCs. This clonotype was counted at least ten times. The antigen is undetermined.

Material: blood. This chain connects TRBV28 to TRBJ2-5, with 8 positions matching TRBD1. The sequence was obtained from a man under 40 with Graves' hyperthyroidism. Written as DNA, the CDR3 is TGTGCCAGCAGTTCCCCCGGACAGGGTGGAGAGACCCAGTACTTC. Its translation is CASSSPGQGGETQYF.